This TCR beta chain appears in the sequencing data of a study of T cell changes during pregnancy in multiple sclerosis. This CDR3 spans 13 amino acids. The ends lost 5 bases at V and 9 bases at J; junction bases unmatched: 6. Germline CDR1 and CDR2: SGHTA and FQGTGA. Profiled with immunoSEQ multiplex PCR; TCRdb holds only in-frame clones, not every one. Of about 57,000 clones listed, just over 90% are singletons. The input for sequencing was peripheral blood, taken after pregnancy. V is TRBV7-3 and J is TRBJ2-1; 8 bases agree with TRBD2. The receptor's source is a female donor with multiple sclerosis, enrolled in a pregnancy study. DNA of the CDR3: TGTGCCAGCAGCCCCTCGGGGGGGGGTGAGCAGTTCTTC. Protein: CASSPSGGGEQFF.